The 18 T cell receptor beta chains below all came from one sample that was sequenced in a study of Graves' ophthalmopathy and Graves' hyperthyroidism. Amplifying from RNA transcripts, the study obtained TCR beta CDR3 regions. HTBI-primed RT-PCR formed the first round, and a multiplex PCR formed the second. TCRdb re-called the multiplex PCR reads through MiXCR, storing one row per CDR3 protein. The sample carries about 400,000 distinct CDR3 sequences, around 16% recorded once. Sequenced: peripheral blood. These receptors all come from a woman aged 18-29 years with Graves' ophthalmopathy.

This clonotype was observed many times. The V and J genes are TRBV18 and TRBJ1-5; D unresolved. The germline V gene has CDR1 KGHSH and CDR2 LQKENI. Deletions cut 2 bases from V and 3 bases from J, with 8 bases between. The CDR3 covers 14 residues. CDR3 coding DNA: TGTGCCAGCTCACCAGCAGGATACAATCAGCCCCAGCATTTT. It codes for CASSPAGYNQPQHF.

This clonotype was seen ten or more times. This chain connects TRBV6-1 to TRBJ2-6, with 9 bases matching TRBD1. This CDR3 is built from 16 residues. With 8 bases clipped from V and 1 base from J, the junction kept 6 bases outside the gene matches. CDR1 is MNHNS, CDR2 SASEGT, per germline. CDR3 sequence: CASRTGVLSGANVLTF. CDR3 in DNA: TGTGCCAGCCGGACAGGGGTCTTATCTGGGGCCAACGTCCTGACTTTC.

The sample holds many counts of this clonotype. CDR3 in DNA: TGTGCCAGCAGCCCTGGAGGGTCTCAGTACTTC. Translated: CASSPGGSQYF. V usage is TRBV2 and J usage is TRBJ2-4, with D tentatively TRBD2 (6 bases). V was trimmed by 6 bases and J by 12 bases, leaving 12 bases between them. Looked up from germline, CDR1 is SNHLY and CDR2 is FYNNEI. CDR3 length equals 11 residues.

Only a few counts were recorded for this clonotype. The gene calls are TRBV18 and TRBJ1-1, with D hard to call. The CDR3 has 12 amino acids. Trimming shortened V by 6 bases and J by 4 bases, and 9 bases separated the two germline ends. Germline V gene data show CDR1 as KGHSH and CDR2 as LQKENI. The CDR3: CASSPESTEAFF. Here the CDR3 DNA reads TGTGCCAGCTCCCCGGAGAGCACTGAAGCTTTCTTT.

This clonotype was recorded many times. V usage is TRBV20-1 and J usage is TRBJ2-4; unclear D gene. The germline V gene encodes CDR1 DFQATT and CDR2 SNEGSKA (reference sequence). CDR3 length: 14 amino acids. Trimming took 6 bases from V and 5 from J, leaving 17 bases between them. CDR3 in amino acids: CSAKGLSFENIQYF. CDR3 nucleotides: TGCAGTGCGAAGGGATTATCGTTCGAAAACATTCAGTACTTC.

This clonotype was seen repeatedly, ten times or more. Written as DNA, the CDR3 is TGTGCCAGCAGCTCACCCGGGACAGGGTTCGACGAGCAGTACTTC. It codes for CASSSPGTGFDEQYF. The chain links TRBV27 to TRBJ2-7; 9 nucleotides match TRBD1. Germline V gene data show CDR1 as MNHEY and CDR2 as SMNVEV (reference sequence). This CDR3 is 15 amino acids long. V gave up 6 bases and J gave up 5 bases; unmatched junction bases: 11.

This clonotype appeared many times. The chain couples TRBV6-2 or TRBV6-3 to TRBJ1-6; D is ambiguous. Trimming cost V 2 bases and J 7 bases, with 12 bases left between them. Germline V gene data show CDR1 as MNHEY and CDR2 as SVGEGT. The CDR3 length is 15 residues. CDR3 sequence (DNA): TGTGCCAGCAGTTACCGCCCTGGAGGAAATTCACCCCTCCACTTT. Amino acids: CASSYRPGGNSPLHF.

This clonotype has a count of ten or more. The rearrangement joins TRBV4-2 to TRBJ2-5, with D tentatively TRBD2 (5 bases). The germline V and J ends were trimmed by 0 bases and 5 bases, with 10 bases remaining between them. The germline V gene has CDR1 LGHNA and CDR2 YNFKEQ. CDR3 length: 14 residues. CDR3 sequence: CASSQDRGAETQYF. CDR3 nucleotide sequence: TGTGCCAGCAGCCAAGACCGGGGAGCGGAGACCCAGTACTTC.

This clonotype was picked up many times. V is TRBV30 and J is TRBJ1-1; D is uncertain. The CDR3 sequence is 14 residues long. Germline CDR1 is GTSNPN and CDR2 is SVGIG (reference sequence). Trimming shortened V by 5 bases and J by 5 bases, and 18 bases separated the two germline ends. In nucleotides, the CDR3 is TGTGCCTGGTCGGACCGAACCAAAAGAACTGAAGCTTTCTTT. Translating gives CAWSDRTKRTEAFF.

This clonotype showed up many times. V is TRBV27 and J is TRBJ2-7; TRBD1 matches at 9 bases. Germline values: CDR1 MNHEY, CDR2 SMNVEV (reference sequence). V lost 5 bases and J lost 7; bases outside the gene matches: 6. The CDR3 consists of 13 residues. The CDR3 sequence is CASSGSGTGEQYF. For the CDR3, the DNA is TGTGCCAGCAGTGGTTCCGGGACAGGGGAGCAGTACTTC.

The V and J genes are TRBV27 and TRBJ2-7; D not certain. CDR1 and CDR2 from the germline V gene are MNHEY and SMNVEV (reference sequence). Trimming cost V 2 bases and J 0 bases, with 11 bases left between them. The CDR3 extends over 15 amino acids. The DNA of the CDR3 is TGTGCCAGCAGTTTAATCCCTACGGGCTCCTACGAGCAGTACTTC. This codes for CASSLIPTGSYEQYF.

This clonotype has at least ten counts. The chain carries TRBV4-3 and TRBJ1-1; 7 nucleotides line up with TRBD1. The CDR3 has 17 amino acids. Losses at the gene ends were 4 bases for V and 1 base for J; bases not matched to a gene: 12. Germline CDR1 and CDR2: LGHNA and YSLEER. For the CDR3, the DNA is TGCGCCAGCAGCCCCAAAAGCGGACAGGTCGGGAACACTGAAGCTTTCTTT. Its protein is CASSPKSGQVGNTEAFF.

The table lists this clonotype with many counts. The chain carries TRBV7-2 and TRBJ2-7; D tentatively fits TRBD1 or TRBD2 (6 bases each). The germline V and J ends were trimmed by 5 bases and 2 bases, with 19 bases remaining between them. CDR1 SGHTA and CDR2 FQGNSA come from the germline V gene. This CDR3 has 16 amino acids. The CDR3 DNA reads as TGTGCCAGCAGCCCCGTTCTAGGGGGAGGCCCCTACGAGCAGTACTTC. Its protein is CASSPVLGGGPYEQYF.

This clonotype was detected ten times or more. V gene TRBV15 combines with J gene TRBJ2-2, with a tentative D call TRBD2 (5 bases). This CDR3 is 14 amino acids long. Germline CDR1 is LNHNV and CDR2 is YYDKDF (reference sequence). V shed 0 bases and J shed 10 bases, with 12 bases lying between them. The CDR3 loop reads CATSRDSGRTELFF. The CDR3 nucleotides read TGTGCCACCAGCAGAGATAGTGGGAGAACGGAGCTGTTTTTT. Complete variable domain (other parts from reference TRBV15 and TRBJ2-2): DAMVIQNPRYQVTQFGKPVTLSCSQTLNHNVMYWYQQKSSQAPKLLFHYYDKDFNNEADTPDNFQSRRPNTSFCFLDIRSPGLGDTAMYLCATSRDSGRTELFFGEGSRLTVL.

This clonotype was seen repeatedly, ten times or more. The chain couples TRBV6-2 or TRBV6-3 to TRBJ2-2; possibly TRBD1 for D (5 bases). V gave up 6 bases and J gave up 5 bases, with 10 bases separating them. This CDR3 comprises 13 residues. The V gene's germline CDR1 is MNHEY and CDR2 SVGEGT. The CDR3, as DNA: TGTGCCAGCAGGTCCAGGGTTACCGGGGAGCTGTTTTTT. Protein sequence: CASRSRVTGELFF.

This clonotype was detected ten times or more. V and J are TRBV7-9 and TRBJ2-1, with a possible D match to TRBD1 (6 bases). Germline CDR1 reads SEHNR; CDR2 reads FQNEAQ (reference sequence). Trimming pared 5 bases from V and 9 bases from J, leaving 8 bases between. CDR3 length: 11 amino acids. CDR3 protein: CASSPGAEQFF. For the CDR3, the DNA is TGTGCCAGCAGCCCAGGGGCTGAGCAGTTCTTC. Based on the CDR3 plus reference TRBV7-9 and TRBJ2-1, the full variable domain is DTGVSQNPRHKITKRGQNVTFRCDPISEHNRLYWYRQTLGQGPEFLTYFQNEAQLEKSRLLSDRFSAERPKGSFSTLEIQRTEQGDSAMYLCASSPGAEQFFGPGTRLTVL.

This clonotype was detected many times. The gene calls are TRBV11-2 and TRBJ2-7; the match to TRBD1 covers 8 bases. The CDR3 runs to 14 residues. Germline V gene data show CDR1 as SGHAT and CDR2 as FQNNGV. Trimming at V came to 3 bases and at J to 4 bases, leaving 5 bases not matched to a gene. The DNA of the CDR3 is TGTGCCAGCAGCTTCCGGGACAGGACTTACGAGCAGTACTTC. Amino acids: CASSFRDRTYEQYF.

Ten or more counts support this clonotype. The chain is built from TRBV28 and TRBJ2-5, with 12 bases that match TRBD2. Germline V gives CDR1 MDHEN, CDR2 SYDVKM. This CDR3 contains 16 residues. After removal of 2 bases from V and 2 bases from J, the junction contained 3 bases not matched to a gene. CDR3 in DNA: TGTGCCAGCAGTTTAGGACTAGCGGGGATGCAAGAGACCCAGTACTTC. Residues: CASSLGLAGMQETQYF.